Here is one TCR beta chain with its context. What it binds is unknown. The data belong to a study of CD8 T cells in ankylosing spondylitis. Broader study findings: A subset of motif variants has previously been described in the synovial fluid and blood of reactive arthritis. Ankylosing spondylitis blood appeared to carry a characteristic TCR beta motif of under ten highly homologous variants. Peripheral blood held disease-linked clones only at relatively low frequency, and these were CD8+.

The TCR beta libraries were generated through quantitative 5'-RACE incorporating molecular barcodes. TCRdb reprocessed the 5' RACE reads with MiXCR, giving one entry per CDR3 protein. The sample consists of approximately 28,000 distinct CDR3 sequences, approximately 7.9% of them appearing once. This CDR3 comprises 15 residues. V lost 4 bases and J lost 10, with 19 bases in between. Germline CDR1 reads MNHNY; CDR2 reads SVGAGI (reference sequence). The chain uses TRBV6-6 and TRBJ1-4, with D maybe TRBD1 (6 bases). The source is a male donor with ankylosing spondylitis or in good health (not recorded which). Specimen: blood. CDR3 bases: TGTGCCAGCAGTTCTCCCCGGACAGCCGGCGGAAAACTGTTTTTT. This encodes CASSSPRTAGGKLFF.